The clone carrying this T cell receptor (beta chain) is a singleton in its sample. Its antigen is undetermined. The sample belongs to a study of T cells in localized non-small cell lung cancer. Study results and caveats: Multi-region tumor sequencing was not done, so intratumor heterogeneity could not be excluded. Measurement of T cell clonality placed uninvolved adjacent lung highest, above the level in tumor. Of the top 100 tumor clones, median around 50 were in adjacent lung, 25 to 35 among its top 100.

Per germline, CDR1 SQVTM and CDR2 ANQGSEA. Trimming pared 5 bases from V and 6 bases from J, leaving 14 bases between. The CDR3 is made up of 13 amino acids. Here immunoSEQ multiplex PCR was the method, and the copy in TCRdb shows in-frame clones only, minus some. This sample has around 83,000 clones, with about 78% found just once. The material sequenced was PBMCs, taken before any cancer treatment. The receptor was derived from a man aged 35 to 70 with stage II squamous cell lung carcinoma. The chain joins TRBV29-1 to TRBJ2-1, with D possibly called TRBD1 or TRBD2 (5 bases each). The CDR3 region is CSVNYGAANEQFF. CDR3 DNA: TGCAGCGTTAACTACGGGGCGGCCAATGAGCAGTTCTTC.